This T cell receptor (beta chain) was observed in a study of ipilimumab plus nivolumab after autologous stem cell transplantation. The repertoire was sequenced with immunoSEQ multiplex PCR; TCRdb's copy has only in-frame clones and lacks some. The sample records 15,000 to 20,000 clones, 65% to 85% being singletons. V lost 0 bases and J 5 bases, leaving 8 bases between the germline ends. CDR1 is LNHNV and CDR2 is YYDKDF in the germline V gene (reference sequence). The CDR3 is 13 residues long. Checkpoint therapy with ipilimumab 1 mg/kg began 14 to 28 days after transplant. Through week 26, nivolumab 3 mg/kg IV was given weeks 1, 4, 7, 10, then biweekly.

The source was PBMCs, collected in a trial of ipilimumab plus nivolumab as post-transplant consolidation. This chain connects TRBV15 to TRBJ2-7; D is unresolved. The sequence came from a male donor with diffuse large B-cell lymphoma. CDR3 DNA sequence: TGTGCCACCAGCAGAGACCGGAGCCACGAGCAGTACTTC. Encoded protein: CATSRDRSHEQYF.